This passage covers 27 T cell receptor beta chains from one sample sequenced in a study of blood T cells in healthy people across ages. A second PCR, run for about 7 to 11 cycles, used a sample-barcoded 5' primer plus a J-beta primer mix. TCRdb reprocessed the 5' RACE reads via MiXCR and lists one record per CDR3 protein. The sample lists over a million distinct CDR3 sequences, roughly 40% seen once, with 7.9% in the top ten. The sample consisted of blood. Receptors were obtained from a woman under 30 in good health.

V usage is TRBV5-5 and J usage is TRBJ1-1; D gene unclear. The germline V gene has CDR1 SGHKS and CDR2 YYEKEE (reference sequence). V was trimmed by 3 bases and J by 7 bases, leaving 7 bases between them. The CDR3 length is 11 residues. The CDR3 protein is CASSSSCEAFF. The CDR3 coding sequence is TGTGCCAGCAGCTCCTCATGTGAAGCTTTCTTT. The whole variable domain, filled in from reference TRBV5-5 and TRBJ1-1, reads DAGVTQSPTHLIKTRGQQVTLRCSPISGHKSVSWYQQVLGQGPQFIFQYYEKEERGRGNFPDRFSARQFPNYSSELNVNALLLGDSALYLCASSSSCEAFFGQGTRLTVV.

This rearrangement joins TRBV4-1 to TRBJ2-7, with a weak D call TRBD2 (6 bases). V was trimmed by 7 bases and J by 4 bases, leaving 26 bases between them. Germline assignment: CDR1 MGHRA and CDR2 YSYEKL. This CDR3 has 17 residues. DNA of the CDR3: TGCGCCAGCAAGCGTGGTTCTGGAGTGGGAGGCGGTTACGAGCAGTACTTC. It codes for CASKRGSGVGGGYEQYF.

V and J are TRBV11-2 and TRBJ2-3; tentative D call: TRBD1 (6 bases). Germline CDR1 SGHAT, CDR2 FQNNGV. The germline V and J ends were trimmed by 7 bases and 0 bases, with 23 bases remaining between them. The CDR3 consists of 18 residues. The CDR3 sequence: CASTLRGGGGTSTDTQYF. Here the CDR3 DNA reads TGTGCCAGCACCCTAAGAGGGGGTGGCGGCACTAGCACAGATACGCAGTATTTT.

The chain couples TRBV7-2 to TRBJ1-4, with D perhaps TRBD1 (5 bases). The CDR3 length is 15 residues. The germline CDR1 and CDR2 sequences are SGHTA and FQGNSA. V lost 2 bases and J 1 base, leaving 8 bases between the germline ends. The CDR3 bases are TGTGCCAGCAGCTTAACTCAGGGAACTAATGAAAAACTGTTTTTT. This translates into CASSLTQGTNEKLFF.

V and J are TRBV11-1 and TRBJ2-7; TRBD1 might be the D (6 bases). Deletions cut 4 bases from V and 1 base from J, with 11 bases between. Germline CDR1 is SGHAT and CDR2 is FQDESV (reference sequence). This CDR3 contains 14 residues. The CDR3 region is CASSYNRVSYEQYF. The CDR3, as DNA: TGTGCCAGCAGCTACAACAGGGTTTCCTACGAGCAGTACTTC. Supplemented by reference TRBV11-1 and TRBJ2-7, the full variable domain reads EAEVAQSPRYKITEKSQAVAFWCDPISGHATLYWYRQILGQGPELLVQFQDESVVDDSQLPKDRFSAERLKGVDSTLKIQPAELGDSAMYLCASSYNRVSYEQYFGPGTRLTVT.

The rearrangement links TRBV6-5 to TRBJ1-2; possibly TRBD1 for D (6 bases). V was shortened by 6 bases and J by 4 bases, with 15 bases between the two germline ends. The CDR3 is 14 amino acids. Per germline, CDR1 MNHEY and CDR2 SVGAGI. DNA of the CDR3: TGTGCCAGCAGCCAGGGGCAAACTGGCTATGGCTACACCTTC. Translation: CASSQGQTGYGYTF.

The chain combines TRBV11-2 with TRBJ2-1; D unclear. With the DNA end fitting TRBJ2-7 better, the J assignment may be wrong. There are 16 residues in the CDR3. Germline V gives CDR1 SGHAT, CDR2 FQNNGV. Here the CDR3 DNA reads TGTGCCAGCAGCTTGACTCCTACCAGCTCCTACAATGAGCAGTACTTC. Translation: CASSLTPTSSYNEQYF.

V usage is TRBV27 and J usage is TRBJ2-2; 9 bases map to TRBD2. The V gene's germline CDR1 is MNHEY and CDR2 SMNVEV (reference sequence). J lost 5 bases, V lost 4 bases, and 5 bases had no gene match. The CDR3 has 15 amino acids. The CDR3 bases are TGTGCCAGCAGTTGGGTAGCGGGAGCTACCGGGGAGCTGTTTTTT. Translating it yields CASSWVAGATGELFF.

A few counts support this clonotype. The CDR3 is CSGKTSGGWDEQFF. CDR3 in DNA: TGCAGCGGAAAAACTAGCGGGGGGTGGGATGAGCAGTTCTTC. This chain links TRBV29-1 with TRBJ2-1; 12 bases map to TRBD2. Germline lookup yields CDR1 SQVTM and CDR2 ANQGSEA. CDR3 length: 14 amino acids. With V trimmed by 7 bases and J by 8 bases, 9 bases remained unmatched.

The CDR3 sequence is CASSPFLDIAKNIQYF. For the CDR3, the DNA is TGTGCCAGTAGTCCCTTCCTGGATATAGCCAAAAACATTCAGTACTTC. The V and J genes are TRBV19 and TRBJ2-4; D remains unclear. Germline assignment: CDR1 LNHDA and CDR2 SQIVND (reference sequence). The CDR3 extends over 16 amino acids. V shed 5 bases and J shed 0 bases, with 14 bases lying between them.

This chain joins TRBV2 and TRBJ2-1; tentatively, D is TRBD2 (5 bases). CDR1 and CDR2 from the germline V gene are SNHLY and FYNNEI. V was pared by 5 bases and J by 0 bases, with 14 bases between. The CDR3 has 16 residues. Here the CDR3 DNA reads TGTGCCAGCAGTAAGGAGGACTTGAGCTCCTACAATGAGCAGTTCTTC. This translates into CASSKEDLSSYNEQFF.

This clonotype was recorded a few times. Here the CDR3 DNA reads TGTGCCAGCAGCCAACCGGGACTAGCGGGAGAAGATACGCAGTATTTT. It specifies CASSQPGLAGEDTQYF. This chain uses TRBV3-1 with TRBJ2-3, with 14 positions matching TRBD2. This CDR3 region has 16 residues. Germline CDR1 is LGHDT and CDR2 is YNNKEL (reference sequence). The ends lost 2 bases at V and 5 bases at J; junction bases unmatched: 3.

The CDR3 is CASSLHPAGTGPYEQYF. DNA for the CDR3: TGTGCCAGCAGCTTACATCCCGCGGGAACCGGGCCCTACGAGCAGTACTTC. The chain is built from TRBV7-2 and TRBJ2-7; TRBD2 might be the D (6 bases). Per germline, CDR1 SGHTA and CDR2 FQGNSA. This CDR3 contains 17 residues. The V end was cut by 2 bases, the J end by 2 bases, with 19 bases between.

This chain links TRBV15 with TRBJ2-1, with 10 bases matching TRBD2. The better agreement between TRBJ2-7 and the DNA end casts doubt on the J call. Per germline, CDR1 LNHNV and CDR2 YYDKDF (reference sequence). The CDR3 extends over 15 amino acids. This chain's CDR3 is CATSREGLASNEQYF. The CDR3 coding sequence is TGTGCCACCAGCAGGGAGGGACTAGCGTCCAATGAGCAGTACTTC.

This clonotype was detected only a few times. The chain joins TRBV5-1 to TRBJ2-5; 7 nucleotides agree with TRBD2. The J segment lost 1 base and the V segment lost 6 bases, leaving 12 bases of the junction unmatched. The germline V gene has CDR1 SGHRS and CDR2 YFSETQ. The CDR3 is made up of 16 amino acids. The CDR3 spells CASTNRLSSGQETQYF. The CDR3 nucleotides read TGCGCCAGCACTAACCGGCTGTCTAGCGGCCAAGAGACCCAGTACTTC.

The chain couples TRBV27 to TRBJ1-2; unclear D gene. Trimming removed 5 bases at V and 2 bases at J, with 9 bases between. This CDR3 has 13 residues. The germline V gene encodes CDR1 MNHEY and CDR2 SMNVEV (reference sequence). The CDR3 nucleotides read TGTGCCAGCAGTCGGGAGGGAAACTATGGCTACACCTTC. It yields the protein CASSREGNYGYTF.

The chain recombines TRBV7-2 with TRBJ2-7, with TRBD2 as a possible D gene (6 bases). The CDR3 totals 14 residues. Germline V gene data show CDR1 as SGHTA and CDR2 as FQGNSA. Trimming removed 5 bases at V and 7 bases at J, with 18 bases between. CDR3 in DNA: TGTGCCAGCAGCGGACTCGGGAGCGGTAATGAGCAGTACTTC. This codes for CASSGLGSGNEQYF.

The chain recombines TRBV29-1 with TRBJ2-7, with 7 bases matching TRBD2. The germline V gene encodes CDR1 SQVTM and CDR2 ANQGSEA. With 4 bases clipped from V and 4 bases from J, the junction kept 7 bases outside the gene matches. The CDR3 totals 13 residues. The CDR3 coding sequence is TGCAGCGTTGGGTTGGGGGAGGGGTACGAGCAGTACTTC. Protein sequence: CSVGLGEGYEQYF.

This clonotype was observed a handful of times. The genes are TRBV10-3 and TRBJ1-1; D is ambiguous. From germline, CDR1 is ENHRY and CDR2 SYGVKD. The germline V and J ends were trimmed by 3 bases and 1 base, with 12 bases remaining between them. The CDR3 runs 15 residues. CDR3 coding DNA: TGTGCCATCAGTGATTTGACCGAGGGGAACACTGAAGCTTTCTTT. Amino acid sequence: CAISDLTEGNTEAFF.

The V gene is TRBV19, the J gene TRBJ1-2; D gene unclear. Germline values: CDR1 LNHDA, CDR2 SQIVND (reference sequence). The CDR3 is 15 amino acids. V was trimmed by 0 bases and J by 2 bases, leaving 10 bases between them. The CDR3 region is CASSIEAGGNYGYTF. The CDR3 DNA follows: TGTGCCAGTAGTATAGAAGCAGGAGGGAACTATGGCTACACCTTC.

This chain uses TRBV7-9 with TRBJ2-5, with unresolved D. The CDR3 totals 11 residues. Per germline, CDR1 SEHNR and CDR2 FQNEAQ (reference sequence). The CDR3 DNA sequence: TGTGCTGGGGAAAGCTACAATGAGCAGTACTTC. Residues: CAGESYNEQYF. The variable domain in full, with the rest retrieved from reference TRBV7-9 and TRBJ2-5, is DTGVSQNPRHKITKRGQNVTFRCDPISEHNRLYWYRQTLGQGPEFLTYFQNEAQLEKSRLLSDRFSAERPKGSFSTLEIQRTEQGDSAMYLCAGESYNEQYFGPGTRLLVL.

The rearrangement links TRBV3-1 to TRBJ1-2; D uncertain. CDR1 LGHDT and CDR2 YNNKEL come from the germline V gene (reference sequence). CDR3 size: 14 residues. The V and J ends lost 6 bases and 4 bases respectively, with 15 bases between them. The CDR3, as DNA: TGTGCCAGCAGGAAGTACGGCGCCTTCTATGGCTACACCTTC. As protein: CASRKYGAFYGYTF.

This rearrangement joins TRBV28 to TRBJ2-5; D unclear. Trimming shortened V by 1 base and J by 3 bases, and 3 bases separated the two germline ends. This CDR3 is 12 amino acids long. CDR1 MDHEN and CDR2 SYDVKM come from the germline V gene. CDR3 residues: CASSLSKETQYF. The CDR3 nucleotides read TGTGCCAGCAGTTTATCTAAAGAGACCCAGTACTTC.

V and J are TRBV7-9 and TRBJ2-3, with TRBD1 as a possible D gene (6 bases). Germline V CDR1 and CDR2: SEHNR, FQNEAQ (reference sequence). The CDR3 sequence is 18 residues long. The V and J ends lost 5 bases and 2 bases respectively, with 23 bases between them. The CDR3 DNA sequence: TGTGCCAGCAGCCCGTTGGTTTGGATAGGGGACAACACAGATACGCAGTATTTT. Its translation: CASSPLVWIGDNTDTQYF.

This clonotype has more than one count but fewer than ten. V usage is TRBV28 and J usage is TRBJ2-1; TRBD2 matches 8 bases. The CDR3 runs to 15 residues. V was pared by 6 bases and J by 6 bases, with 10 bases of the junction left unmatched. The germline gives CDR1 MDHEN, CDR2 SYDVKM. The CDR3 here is CASSRISGAVNEQFF. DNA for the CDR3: TGTGCCAGCAGCCGTATTAGCGGGGCGGTCAATGAGCAGTTCTTC.

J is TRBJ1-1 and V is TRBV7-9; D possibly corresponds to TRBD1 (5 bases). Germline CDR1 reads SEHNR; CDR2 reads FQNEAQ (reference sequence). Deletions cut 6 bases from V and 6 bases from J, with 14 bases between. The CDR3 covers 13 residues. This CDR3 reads CASSGAGKAEAFF. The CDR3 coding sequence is TGTGCCAGCAGTGGGGCAGGGAAGGCTGAAGCTTTCTTT.

CDR3 nucleotides: TGTGCCAGCAGTTATGGGACTAGGCACACCGGGGAGCTGTTTTTT. This encodes CASSYGTRHTGELFF. The chain recombines TRBV6-5 with TRBJ2-2, with 8 bases that match TRBD2. The germline CDR1 and CDR2 sequences are MNHEY and SVGAGI. The junction had 3 bases not matched to a gene; V was cut back by 3 bases and J by 3 bases. This CDR3 contains 15 residues.